This TCR beta chain was sequenced for a study of cytomegalovirus exposure and HLA in healthy donors (dated 2017 in TCRdb). With regard to the full study: In an earlier analysis of 450 to 750 of the donors, about 270 Gb of sequence data and 95 million to 130 million unique TCR beta sequences from 150 million to 200 million T cells were reported. Roughly 300 gigabases of sequencing data and around 87 million unique TCR sequences were included in an early release covering roughly 600 HLA-typed donors. Of the roughly 400 genotyped donors, about 84% fell in the genetic ancestry cluster associated with self-reported Caucasian donors. The aim of the study was to test whether cataloging public T cell receptors could identify signatures of past pathogen exposure. The study profiled the T cell repertoires of approximately 700 subjects by immunosequencing and related them to cytomegalovirus serostatus. Along with the approximately 650-subject first cohort, a separate validation cohort of more than 90 different subjects was used. To predict cytomegalovirus infection status, the study combined high-throughput TCR immunosequencing, statistical association of individual TCRs with disease status, and machine learning. To study patterns of TCR occurrence, a later analysis re-analyzed previously published TCR beta repertoires from 700 or so donors and added high-resolution HLA genotyping. Rather than using new phenotypic data, the later analysis identified candidate immune exposures from TCR beta sequences and from how often those sequences occurred across donors. In an earlier analysis of a few hundred of the donors, high-throughput TCR beta sequencing was used to judge whether each TCR beta V gene segment behaved as functional or pseudogenic. Donor age, sex, ethnicity and CMV serostatus were collected together with the repertoire data. A later genetic analysis took genome-wide SNP genotypes for about three fifths of the 666 donors and used that subset as a discovery cohort. Every discovery cohort repertoire had been produced on one sequencing platform. HLA typing covered class I and class II loci at four-digit resolution. Typing coverage varied by locus: roughly 620-640 donors for A, B, C, DRB1 and DQB1; 500 to 550 for DQA1; 606 for DPA1; some 470 for DPB1. Because of strong linkage in the cohort, 5 or 6 DR-DQ haplotypes were treated as single units for association and clustering. On average, around 230,000 unique TCR beta nucleotide sequences were sequenced per donor among more than 350 genotyped donors of the cohort, with about 17% of those sequences being non-productive.

The cohort was made up of several hundred healthy bone marrow donors. At the time of sampling, every cohort member was nominally healthy, though immune exposures that went unrecorded were likely present. The donor tested CMV seronegative and was one of the 352 seronegative cohort members. A peripheral blood sample was collected from each donor, and TCR beta sequencing was performed on peripheral blood mononuclear cells. Genomic DNA extraction from the blood cell samples was performed with the Qiagen DNeasy Blood Extraction Kit. To prepare the library, the immunoSEQ multiplex PCR assay was applied. For the multiplex PCR, a mixture combining 60 forward primers for TCR Vbeta segments and 13 reverse primers for TCR Jbeta segments was used. A multiplex PCR assay on genomic DNA amplified the CDR3 region of rearranged TCR beta genes. Amplified TCR beta libraries were sequenced as 87-base-pair reads on the Illumina HiSeq System. Per the source publication's procedure: In a later analysis, tens of millions of unique TCR beta chains were counted across the roughly 700 repertoires, and around 10 million of these chains were shared by at least two donors. Raw reads were error-corrected and collapsed into unique sequences with a nearest-neighbor algorithm that merged closely related sequences to remove PCR and sequencing errors. Alignment of CDR3 sequences to IMGT reference sequences was used to assign V, D and J gene segments. For a sequence to be retained, a match of at least six nucleotides to both a V gene segment and a J gene segment was required. A rearrangement counted as productive if the CDR3 had no stop codons and remained in frame with V and J, and every other rearrangement counted as non-productive. CDR3 was defined by IMGT convention, running from the second conserved V-encoded cysteine to the conserved J-encoded phenylalanine. The earlier analysis of about 560 of the donors excluded any sequence lacking an unambiguous match to a single V gene segment. In an earlier analysis of a few hundred of the donors, a V segment was called functional when productive rearrangements were above 56.7%, and segregating when the standard deviation between donors exceeded 5%. A statistical classification framework was developed to diagnose cytomegalovirus status using the catalog of TCR beta chain sequences. V and J gene assignment, in a later analysis, came from comparing TCR nucleotide sequences with IMGT/GENE-DB human TR gene sequences. A later analysis assigned CDR3 sequences and most-parsimonious VDJ recombination scenarios with the TCRdist pipeline. In a later analysis, every TCR beta chain was defined by the combination of its CDR3 amino acid sequence and its V-gene family, and reads without a unique V-gene family were dropped. A later analysis removed 600 or so highly shared, low-generation-probability nucleotide sequences to deal with suspected cross-contamination and a sequencing artifact. In a later analysis, a clonal expansion index for each public chain was calculated from normalized within-repertoire ranks of inferred template counts. A later analysis computed generation probabilities with a VDJ recombination model fitted to out-of-frame rearrangements, and checked the results against IGoR. In a later analysis, hypergeometric tests were used to score TCR-TCR, TCR-HLA and TCR-CMV co-occurrence, with a repertoire-size bias correction applied to TCR pairs. False discovery rates were estimated in a later analysis by permuting HLA or CMV assignments 20 times. In a later analysis, co-occurring TCRs were grouped with DBSCAN, and TCRdist sequence similarity was added when clustering was performed within HLA-allele-positive subsets. For co-occurrence clustering, repertoires with fewer than 30,000 or more than 120,000 public chains were excluded, along with several repertoires with anomalous nucleotide sharing. TCRdb carries this immuneACCESS record with in-frame sequences only. Its versions omit some clonotypes, under half of them owing to an unresolved V gene in the studies checked, with the rest unexplained. From that table come the V and J calls and clone size; the DNA was used to work out D and trimming. The sample yields about 140,000 clones; about 80% were counted once. Together, the top ten hold 2.5% to 3% of the sample.

The study at large found these results: A few of the identified cytomegalovirus-associated TCR beta chains were confirmed in vitro to be specific for cytomegalovirus antigens. In a later analysis, TCR association rates were found to vary across HLA loci, with the most associated TCRs seen for DRB1 alleles and the fewest for HLA-C alleles. HLA typing was unavailable for some donors at each locus, so association tests used only the typed subset. The study listed 170 or so TCR beta chains as associated with cytomegalovirus. Presence/absence analyses assumed roughly uniform sequencing depth across donors, an assumption that may not hold. Cytomegalovirus status was reported to be diagnosed by the classifier with high specificity and sensitivity in both the original and validation cohorts. In this cohort, only TCR beta chains were sequenced, and detectable features were limited by the absence of alpha or paired-chain data. A further reported finding was that TCR beta sequences accurately predicted the HLA-A and HLA-B alleles for most subjects in the first cohort. In an earlier analysis of about 600 of the donors, most TCR beta V segments appeared in productive rearrangements about 87% or about 30% of the time, broadly matching IMGT annotations. CMV serostatus was the only immune exposure information available for the cohort. According to a later analysis, parvovirus B19, influenza, CMV and Epstein-Barr virus appeared linked to several top co-occurrence clusters. In a later analysis, 15,000 to 20,000 TCR beta sequences were associated with specific HLA alleles at a false discovery rate of 0.05. The 87-base-pair reads could not distinguish some IMGT-functional V segments, including TRBV6-2 and TRBV6-3, so those segments were excluded. In a later analysis, HLA-associated TCR beta chains were found to be more clonally expanded and to have lower generation probabilities than equally common non-associated chains. Because counts were too low, about 15 rarely observed V segments, including chromosome 9 orphons, were left out of the earlier analysis of approximately 580 of the donors. It was suggested by the authors that the approach could potentially be generalized to other disease states and immunological phenotypes. According to a later analysis, most CMV-associated TCR beta chains appeared to be HLA-restricted, and the HLA associations seemed to be driven largely by CMV exposure. According to a later genetic analysis, donors in an Asian-associated ancestry cluster had fewer N-insertions in productive TCRs than the roughly 670-donor mean. A group of highly shared sequence variants was considered likely to be a technical artifact of the sequencing pipeline. Strong co-occurrence of HLA alleles, especially DR and DQ, made assigning TCR associations to individual alleles difficult. V-gene and J-gene trimming of TCR beta chains was associated with a missense DCLRE1C variant in a later genetic analysis, and the association was replicated in an independent cohort. Most TCR sequences were seen in very few donors, while some public TCRs were found in many individuals. Correlated functional status among segregating V segments might reflect linkage disequilibrium, but an unknown experimental factor could not be ruled out.

Per the germline V gene, KGHSH is the CDR1 and LQKENI is the CDR2. From cysteine to phenylalanine, the CDR3 is 14 amino acids long. Only the CDR3 DNA is retained, 42 bases long and in frame from the first base. Details on this clone: Its antigen is unknown. An end of the junction differs from the germline gene, which may be a read error.

The TCR originated in a female donor in good health and CMV-seronegative. The receptor chain draws on TRBV18 and TRBJ1-1, with a tentative D gene TRBD1 over 5 matching bases. The sample comprised PBMCs. The DNA reads as follows: TGTGCCAGCTCACCACCTGGCCAGACAGTAATGTTTTTTTTT. This codes for CASSPPGQTVMFFF.